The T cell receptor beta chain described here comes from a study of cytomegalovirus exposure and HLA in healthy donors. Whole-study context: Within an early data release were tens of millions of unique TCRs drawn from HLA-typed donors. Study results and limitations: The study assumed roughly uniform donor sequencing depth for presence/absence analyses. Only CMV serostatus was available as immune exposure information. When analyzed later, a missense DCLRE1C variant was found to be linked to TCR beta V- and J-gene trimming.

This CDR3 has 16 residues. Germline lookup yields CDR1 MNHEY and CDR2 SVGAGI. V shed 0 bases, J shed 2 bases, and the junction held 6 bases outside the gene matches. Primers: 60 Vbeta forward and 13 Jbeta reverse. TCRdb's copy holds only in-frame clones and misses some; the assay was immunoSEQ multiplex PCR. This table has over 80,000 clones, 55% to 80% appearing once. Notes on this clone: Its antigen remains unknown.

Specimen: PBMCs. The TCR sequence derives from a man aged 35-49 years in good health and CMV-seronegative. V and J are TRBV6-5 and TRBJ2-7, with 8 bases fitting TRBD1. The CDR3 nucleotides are TGTGCCAGCAGTTACTCGACAGGGGCCAGAACCTACGAGCAGTACTTC. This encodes CASSYSTGARTYEQYF.